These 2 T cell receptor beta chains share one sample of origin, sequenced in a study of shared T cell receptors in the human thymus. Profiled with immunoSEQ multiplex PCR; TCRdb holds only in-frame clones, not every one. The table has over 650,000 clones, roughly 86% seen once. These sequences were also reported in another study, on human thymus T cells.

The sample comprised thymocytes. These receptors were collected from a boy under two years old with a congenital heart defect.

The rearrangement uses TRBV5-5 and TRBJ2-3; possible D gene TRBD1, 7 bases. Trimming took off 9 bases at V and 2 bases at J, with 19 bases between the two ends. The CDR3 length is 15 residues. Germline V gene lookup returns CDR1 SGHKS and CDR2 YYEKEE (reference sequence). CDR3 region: CATTLEGQYTDTQYF. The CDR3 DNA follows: TGTGCCACCACACTGGAGGGACAGTACACAGATACGCAGTATTTT.

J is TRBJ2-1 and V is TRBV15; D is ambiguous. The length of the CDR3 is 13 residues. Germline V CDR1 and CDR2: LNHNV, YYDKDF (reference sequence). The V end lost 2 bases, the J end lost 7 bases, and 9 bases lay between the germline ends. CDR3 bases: TGTGCCACCAGCAGAACAGACACTAATGAGCAGTTCTTC. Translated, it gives CATSRTDTNEQFF.